A single TCR beta chain is shown here with its context. Deletions cut 0 bases from V and 0 bases from J, with 7 bases between. Germline V gene sequence: CDR1 SGHNT, CDR2 YYREEE (reference sequence). This CDR3 comprises 15 residues. Only in-frame clones appear in the TCRdb table, and some are missing; sequencing was by immunoSEQ multiplex PCR. Here the sample spans about 66,000 clones, about 90% being singletons. This sample was taken from a study of T cell responses to AZD1222 COVID-19 vaccine. This sequence was found in an adult in good health. The rearrangement uses TRBV5-4 and TRBJ2-1, with D possibly TRBD2 on 5 matching bases. The source material was peripheral blood, sampled on day 0 of AZD1222 vaccination. The CDR3 protein is CASSLGRSSYNEQFF. The DNA for the CDR3 is TGTGCCAGCAGCTTGGGGAGGAGCTCCTACAATGAGCAGTTCTTC.